The clone carrying this TCR beta chain was observed a few times. V gave up 4 bases and J gave up 6 bases; unmatched junction bases: 11. CDR1 is SGDLS and CDR2 is YYNGEE in the germline V gene. CDR3 length: 16 amino acids. Regarding donors, all were healthy bone marrow donors. The data originate from a study of cytomegalovirus exposure and HLA in healthy donors. 60 Vbeta and 13 Jbeta primers were used in PCR. Method: immunoSEQ multiplex PCR; TCRdb's copy keeps in-frame clones and lacks some. The repertoire holds around 270,000 clones, with 80% as singletons. The source of this sequence is a girl aged 2-9 years in good health and CMV-seronegative. The rearrangement uses TRBV9 and TRBJ2-2, with 8 bases aligning to TRBD2. Sample: PBMCs. The chain's CDR3 is CASSKDGTSRAGELFF. CDR3 DNA: TGTGCCAGCAGCAAGGACGGGACTAGTAGGGCCGGGGAGCTGTTTTTT.